The rows below give T cell receptor beta chains drawn from one sample of a study of T cell repertoires in cytomegalovirus infection. These receptors are not linked to any known antigen. TCRdb ran MiXCR on the reads and lists one entry per CDR3 protein. The sample lists about 130,000 distinct CDR3 sequences, about 24% occurring once. The sample taken for sequencing was PBMCs, sequenced either directly or after in vitro stimulation (not recorded which). The receptors were gathered from a human donor in good health (CMV status not recorded). Some clones in this sample may be carry-over from other donors' samples. The CDR3 runs from the conserved cysteine through the conserved F or W. The order of the fields is clone size, CDR3 length, D gene, V gene, J gene, CDR3 DNA, CDR3 protein. The D gene is left open where the match is weak. Clone size is shown for a subset of rows, as once, few, many or a class of expanded clone.

>many|16|.|TRBV7-2|TRBJ2-5
TGTGCCAGCAGCAAATACCGTCTGGGTGCGGAGGAGACCCAGTACTTC
CASSKYRLGAEETQYF
>.|13|.|TRBV7-2|TRBJ2-7
TGTGCCAGCAGCTTAGACAGGGCCAACGAGCAGTACTTC
CASSLDRANEQYF
>few|15|TRBD2|TRBV7-9|TRBJ2-5
TGTGCCAGCAGAAAGACACTAGCGGTACAAGAGACCCAGTACTTC
CASRKTLAVQETQYF
>.|13|.|TRBV12-3/TRBV12-4|TRBJ1-1
TGTGCCAGCAATTACCGGGAGAACACTGAAGCTTTCTTT
CASNYRENTEAFF
>.|12|.|TRBV19|TRBJ1-1
TGTGCCCGTAGTATAGCGGGCCACGAAGCTTTCTTT
CARSIAGHEAFF
>many|16|TRBD2|TRBV11-2|TRBJ2-5
TGTGCCAGCAGCCCCCCGACTAGCGGGATTCGGGAGACCCAGTACTTC
CASSPPTSGIRETQYF
>.|15|.|TRBV28|TRBJ1-3
TGTGCCAGCAGTCCCCCAACTGTGGGCGGAAACACCATATATTTT
CASSPPTVGGNTIYF
>few|16|TRBD2|TRBV6-2/TRBV6-3|TRBJ2-1
TGTGCCAGCAGGGCGCCCGGGACTAGCGGACCCCATGAGCAGTTCTTC
CASRAPGTSGPHEQFF
>.|16|.|TRBV30|TRBJ2-2
TGTGCCTCGGACCGGAGGGAGGTGGAACACACCGGGGAGCTGTTTTTT
CASDRREVEHTGELFF
>many|19|TRBD2|TRBV19|TRBJ2-1
TGTGCCAGTAGTAGAGCACAGGGACTAGCGGGAGGGCGGTACAATGAGCAGTTCTTC
CASSRAQGLAGGRYNEQFF
>many|16|.|TRBV7-2|TRBJ1-1
TGTGCCAGCAGCTTAGCGGTTTCGGTGGCGGGGACTGAAGCTTTCTTT
CASSLAVSVAGTEAFF
>few|16|TRBD2|TRBV2|TRBJ2-2
TGTGCCAGCACCGTACTAGCGGGAGACTACACCGGGGAGCTGTTTTTT
CASTVLAGDYTGELFF
>.|15|.|TRBV7-6|TRBJ1-5
TGTGCCAGCAGCCCCGACTTAGGTGAGCAGCAGCCCCAGCATTTT
CASSPDLGEQQPQHF
>many|14|TRBD1|TRBV7-2|TRBJ2-4
TGTGCCAGCAGCCTCCGGGACAGCAAAAACATTCAGTACTTC
CASSLRDSKNIQYF
>many|16|.|TRBV7-6|TRBJ2-1
TGTGCCAGCAGCCCCCGGGTTGGCAGCGCTAGCTATGAGCAGTTCTTC
CASSPRVGSASYEQFF
>.|16|TRBD2|TRBV20-1|TRBJ2-1
TGCAGTGCTAGTCCGAAACTAGCGGGAGTAGGTAATGAGCAGTTCTTC
CSASPKLAGVGNEQFF
>many|14|.|TRBV7-2|TRBJ1-1
TGTGCCAGCAGCTTAAATTGGGGGAACACTGAAGCTTTCTTT
CASSLNWGNTEAFF
>.|14|TRBD1|TRBV6-5|TRBJ1-1
TGTGCCAGCAGTTACCAATCAGGGGGAACTGAAGCTTTCTTT
CASSYQSGGTEAFF
>.|11|.|TRBV2|TRBJ1-1
TGTGCCAGCCGAAACTTGGTTGAAGCTTTCTTT
CASRNLVEAFF
>.|12|.|TRBV18|TRBJ2-5
TGTGCCAGCTCACCGGTGGAAGAGACCCAGTACTTC
CASSPVEETQYF
>few|13|.|TRBV7-2|TRBJ1-1
TGTGCCAGCAGCTTAAATGCCGGGGAGGTAGCTTTCTTT
CASSLNAGEVAFF
>few|14|.|TRBV5-6|TRBJ2-3
TGTGCCAGCAGCTTGGACACTCGAGGGGATACGCAGTATTTT
CASSLDTRGDTQYF
>.|15|.|TRBV6-4|TRBJ1-1
TGTGCCAGCAGTGATTCTCGGGGAATTGACACTGAAGCTTTCTTT
CASSDSRGIDTEAFF
>.|11|TRBD1|TRBV7-2|TRBJ2-1
TGTGCCAGCAGCTCCCGGGGACAGGGCATCTTC
CASSSRGQGIF
>.|13|.|TRBV24-1|TRBJ2-3
TGTGCCACCAGTGGGGATAGCACAGATACGCAGTATTTT
CATSGDSTDTQYF
>many|15|.|TRBV7-2|TRBJ2-1
TGTGCCAGCAGCTTAGTTCCCATCTCCTACAATGAGCAGTTCTTC
CASSLVPISYNEQFF
>.|13|.|TRBV12-5|TRBJ2-5
TGTGCTAGTATTCTGTGGGCCGGGGAGACCCAGTACTTC
CASILWAGETQYF
>.|15|.|TRBV2|TRBJ1-1
TGTGCCAGCAGGGAGACCGGGGGCGTAGGCACTGAAGCTTTCTTT
CASRETGGVGTEAFF